This passage covers 10 T cell receptor beta chains from one sample sequenced in a study of cytomegalovirus exposure and HLA in healthy donors. Profiling relied on immunoSEQ multiplex PCR, and the TCRdb table lists in-frame clones only, not all of them. The data show 300,000 to 350,000 clones, roughly 87% seen once. Material for sequencing was PBMCs. These TCRs come from a man aged 25 to 40 in good health and CMV-seronegative.

The rearrangement joins TRBV29-1 to TRBJ2-1, with 7 bases that match TRBD1. Losses at the gene ends were 4 bases for V and 4 bases for J; bases not matched to a gene: 7. Germline V gene sequence: CDR1 SQVTM, CDR2 ANQGSEA. This CDR3 is 14 amino acids long. CDR3 protein: CSVVGQQRYNEQFF. For the CDR3, the DNA is TGCAGCGTTGTGGGACAGCAGAGGTACAATGAGCAGTTCTTC.

This clone appeared once. The CDR3 sequence is CASSRRFGGNQPQHF. The CDR3 DNA is TGTGCCAGCAGCCGGCGGTTCGGAGGGAATCAGCCCCAGCATTTT. The chain links TRBV5-8 to TRBJ1-5, with D unresolved. Germline assignment: CDR1 SGHTS and CDR2 YDEGEE. CDR3 size: 15 residues. The V end was cut by 4 bases, the J end by 4 bases, with 15 bases between. Full variable domain (outside the CDR3, taken from reference TRBV5-8 and TRBJ1-5): EAGVTQSPTHLIKTRGQQATLRCSPISGHTSVYWYQQALGLGLQFLLWYDEGEERNRGNFPPRFSGRQFPNYSSELNVNALELEDSALYLCASSRRFGGNQPQHFGDGTRLSIL.

This chain links TRBV4-3 with TRBJ2-7, with TRBD1 as a possible D gene (6 bases). Germline lookup yields CDR1 LGHNA and CDR2 YSLEER. The V gene lost 0 bases and the J gene lost 3 bases, with 24 bases spanning the gap. The CDR3 consists of 19 residues. The CDR3 region has the DNA TGCGCCAGCAGCCAAGATGGGGGACCCTTAGGGGGTGGATTCTACGAGCAGTACTTC. Protein: CASSQDGGPLGGGFYEQYF.

This clone came up once. This chain joins TRBV11-2 and TRBJ2-5; D unclear. The CDR3 is 13 amino acids. Per the germline V gene, CDR1 is SGHAT and CDR2 is FQNNGV. Between the trimmed V and J ends, which lost 4 bases and 2 bases, there was a span of 8 bases. The CDR3 region has the DNA TGTGCCAGCAGCTCCCCCCATCAAGAGACCCAGTACTTC. Protein sequence: CASSSPHQETQYF. The whole variable domain, filled in from reference TRBV11-2 and TRBJ2-5, reads EAGVAQSPRYKIIEKRQSVAFWCNPISGHATLYWYQQILGQGPKLLIQFQNNGVVDDSQLPKDRFSAERLKGVDSTLKIQPAKLEDSAVYLCASSSPHQETQYFGPGTRLLVL.

This sequence joins TRBV18 and TRBJ1-1; 8 positions agree with TRBD1. The CDR3 extends over 14 amino acids. Germline-derived CDR1 and CDR2 are KGHSH and LQKENI. V was clipped by 3 bases and J by 3 bases; unmatched bases: 3. CDR3: CASSPQGADTEAFF. The CDR3 bases are TGTGCCAGCTCACCGCAGGGGGCAGACACTGAAGCTTTCTTT.

The chain couples TRBV27 to TRBJ2-7; D may be TRBD2 (6 bases). V dropped 7 bases and J dropped 0 bases, with 10 bases sitting between them. The CDR3 extends over 13 amino acids. Germline values: CDR1 MNHEY, CDR2 SMNVEV (reference sequence). The DNA for the CDR3 is TGTGCCAGCATGGGACTTCGCTCCTACGAGCAGTACTTC. The encoded protein is CASMGLRSYEQYF.

A word on this clone: The CDR3 carries no conserved terminal phenylalanine or tryptophan, so it likely arises from a read error. This rearrangement joins TRBV5-1 to TRBJ1-5; a possible D gene is TRBD1 (6 bases). The germline CDR1 and CDR2 sequences are SGHRS and YFSETQ. V was trimmed by 0 bases and J by 7 bases, leaving 11 bases between them. The CDR3 totals 14 residues. CDR3: CASSLEGGEQPQHL. The CDR3 bases are TGCGCCAGCAGCTTGGAAGGGGGGGAACAGCCCCAGCATCTT.

This chain joins TRBV15 and TRBJ1-4, with D unclear. V was clipped by 0 bases and J by 8 bases, with 10 bases between them. This CDR3 comprises 14 residues. Looked up from germline, CDR1 is LNHNV and CDR2 is YYDKDF (reference sequence). DNA for the CDR3: TGTGCCACCAGCAGAGACAGGAACTCGGAAAAACTGTTTTTT. It codes for CATSRDRNSEKLFF.

The rearrangement joins TRBV11-2 to TRBJ1-4; 11 bases line up with TRBD1. The CDR3 has 15 amino acids. Germline V gives CDR1 SGHAT, CDR2 FQNNGV. The J segment lost 8 bases and the V segment lost 0 bases, leaving 2 bases of the junction unmatched. The CDR3 sequence is CASSLDGTGGEKLFF. The CDR3 bases are TGTGCCAGCAGCTTAGACGGGACAGGGGGGGAAAAACTGTTTTTT.

This rearrangement joins TRBV2 to TRBJ2-3, with D possibly TRBD1 on 5 matching bases. V shed 9 bases and J shed 6 bases, with 19 bases lying between them. Germline CDR1 is SNHLY and CDR2 is FYNNEI. This CDR3 is built from 14 residues. CDR3 protein: CASVLRIGVDTQYF. The CDR3 DNA reads TGTGCCAGTGTACTACGAATAGGGGTGGATACGCAGTATTTT.